Listed below are T cell receptor beta chains from one sample, sequenced in a study of blood T cell repertoires in COVID-19. Clones were read by immunoSEQ multiplex PCR, and TCRdb kept only the in-frame ones, dropping some. The sample lists over 45,000 clones; about three quarters were seen once. The source material was peripheral blood. The receptors were gathered from a human donor with active or convalescent COVID-19. The donor label of this sample is uncertain. CDR3s include the opening cysteine and the closing phenylalanine or tryptophan. Each record gives: clone size, V gene, J gene, D gene, CDR3 protein, CDR3 DNA. A D gene is named only where the DNA matches it firmly. The size entry is marked missing in some rows and otherwise reads once, few, many or a size class.

.	TRBV5-1	TRBJ2-7	TRBD2	CASSLAASGTNEQYF	TGCGCCAGCAGCTTGGCCGCTAGCGGGACCAACGAGCAGTACTTC
few	TRBV6-2/TRBV6-3	TRBJ1-5	.	CASSYVGGRTDWGQPQHF	TGTGCCAGCAGTTACGTGGGCGGACGGACTGACTGGGGTCAGCCCCAGCATTTT
.	TRBV12-3/TRBV12-4	TRBJ1-5	.	CASSSSPNQPQHF	TGTGCCAGCAGTTCCTCCCCCAATCAGCCCCAGCATTTT
.	TRBV12-3/TRBV12-4	TRBJ2-1	.	CASSLAGVSEQFF	TGTGCCAGCAGTTTAGCGGGAGTCAGTGAGCAGTTCTTC
.	TRBV4-1	TRBJ1-1	TRBD1	CASSLDRGTEAFF	TGCGCCAGCAGCCTTGACAGGGGGACTGAAGCTTTCTTT
.	TRBV6-6	TRBJ1-5	TRBD1	CASSPQDRGSNQPQHF	TGTGCCAGCAGTCCTCAAGACAGGGGGAGCAATCAGCCCCAGCATTTT
.	TRBV4-3	TRBJ1-1	.	CASSQGLRQAEAFF	TGCGCCAGCAGCCAGGGCCTTCGACAGGCAGAAGCTTTCTTT
.	TRBV28	TRBJ2-7	TRBD1	CASRLGQVDYEQYF	TGTGCCAGCAGGCTGGGACAGGTAGACTACGAGCAGTACTTC
few	TRBV6-2/TRBV6-3	TRBJ2-1	TRBD2	CASSSSGRRYNEQFF	TGTGCCAGCAGCTCTAGCGGGAGACGATACAATGAGCAGTTCTTC
.	TRBV28	TRBJ1-6	.	CASSSPQDSAGSPLHF	TGTGCCAGCAGTTCCCCCCAGGACAGTGCCGGATCACCCCTCCACTTT
.	TRBV7-9	TRBJ1-2	TRBD1	CASSADRATGGYTF	TGTGCCAGCAGCGCGGACAGGGCAACCGGTGGCTACACCTTC
medium-sized	TRBV21-1	TRBJ1-5	.	CASSKARPGAPSQPQHF	TGTGCCAGCAGCAAAGCGCGCCCAGGGGCGCCGAGTCAGCCCCAGCATTTT
.	TRBV20-1	TRBJ2-7	TRBD2	CSASPSGRPYEQYF	TGCAGTGCTAGTCCTAGCGGGAGGCCCTACGAGCAGTACTTC
.	TRBV27	TRBJ2-7	TRBD2	CASTPLGWSSGSSYEQYF	TGTGCCAGCACTCCCTTGGGCTGGTCTAGCGGGTCCTCCTACGAGCAGTACTTC
.	TRBV19	TRBJ2-7	TRBD2	CASSKRLAGGMYEQYF	TGTGCCAGTAGTAAGAGGCTAGCGGGAGGGATGTACGAGCAGTACTTC
few	TRBV2	TRBJ1-2	.	CASGGAEQALYGYTF	TGTGCCAGCGGAGGGGCGGAACAGGCCCTCTATGGCTACACCTTC
few	TRBV19	TRBJ1-1	TRBD1	CASRGSGQRNTEAFF	TGTGCCAGTAGGGGTTCGGGACAGCGGAACACTGAAGCTTTCTTT
.	TRBV11-3	TRBJ1-5	.	CASSLEGPGQPQHF	TGTGCCAGCAGCTTAGAAGGGCCAGGGCAGCCCCAGCATTTT
.	TRBV6-2/TRBV6-3	TRBJ1-2	.	CASSSDSNYGYTF	TGTGCCAGCAGTTCGGACAGCAACTATGGCTACACCTTC
many	TRBV12-3/TRBV12-4	TRBJ2-7	.	CASSLLAYEQYF	TGTGCCAGCAGTTTACTAGCGTACGAGCAGTACTTC
.	TRBV3-1/TRBV3-2	TRBJ1-1	TRBD1	CASSPLGDRGQMNTEAFF	TGTGCCAGCAGCCCCCTTGGGGACAGGGGGCAAATGAACACTGAAGCTTTCTTT
few	TRBV9	TRBJ2-6	.	CASSAKGTNVLTF	TGTGCCAGCAGCGCAAAGGGGACCAACGTCCTGACTTTC
.	TRBV12-5	TRBJ2-7	TRBD2	CASGLVPLPLAADTYEQYF	TGTGCTAGTGGTTTGGTACCCCTCCCACTAGCGGCTGATACCTACGAGCAGTACTTC
once	TRBV19	TRBJ1-5	.	CASSKGHQSNQPQHF	TGTGCCAGTAGCAAGGGGCACCAGAGCAATCAGCCCCAGCATTTT
.	TRBV5-6	TRBJ2-5	TRBD2	CASSKALLAGGPGETQYF	TGTGCCAGCAGCAAAGCGCTGCTAGCGGGAGGGCCGGGGGAGACCCAGTACTTC
.	TRBV7-2	TRBJ2-1	.	CASSLGARTDEQFF	TGTGCCAGCAGCTTAGGGGCTAGGACAGATGAGCAGTTCTTC
.	TRBV5-4	TRBJ1-1	.	CASSREPGGGTEAFF	TGTGCCAGCAGCAGGGAGCCCGGAGGTGGCACTGAAGCTTTCTTT
few	TRBV2	TRBJ1-2	.	CASRGGTSGYTF	TGTGCCAGCCGGGGGGGAACTAGTGGCTACACCTTC
.	TRBV2	TRBJ1-3	TRBD1	CARQAGQGSSGNTIYF	TGTGCCAGGCAGGCGGGACAGGGGAGCTCTGGAAACACCATATATTTT
.	TRBV18	TRBJ2-2	.	CASSRGATNTGELFF	TGTGCCAGCTCACGCGGGGCTACGAACACCGGGGAGCTGTTTTTT